This record concerns one T cell receptor beta chain sequence. Antigen: not known. Mismatch with germline at one junction end may stem from a read error. This specimen comes from a study of tumor-infiltrating lymphocytes in primary liver carcinoma. Overall study context: Tumor lesions were T1-T3 N0M0 and spanned roughly 4 to 10 cm. Findings and limits, study-wide: It was observed that only about 8-25% of the top clones appeared in every one of the five tumor regions.

CDR3 length equals 15 residues. Germline CDR1 is SGHAT and CDR2 is FQNNGV. Starting material for RNA and DNA co-extraction consisted of about 17-31 mg of unsorted bulk tissue. Separate regions, five per tumor, were sampled. cDNA specific to TCR beta was made from 500 to 650 ng of total RNA, with a constant-region primer employed for priming. Nested multiplex PCR, run for three rounds with slightly modified ARM-PCR, yielded TCR beta libraries. Each of the first two PCR rounds ran approximately 11 cycles with TRBV1-TRBV30 forward and C-beta reverse primers. Each CDR3 protein gets one entry after TCRdb re-called the multiplex PCR reads with MiXCR. Among tens of thousands of distinct CDR3 sequences, 72% were seen once, and the ten largest hold around 19%.

Sequenced sample: liver tumor tissue from sampling region 1. The subset was: tumor region T1, superior pole. V and J are TRBV11-2 and TRBJ2-5; D may correspond to TRBD1 or TRBD2 (6 bases each). This receptor was obtained from a man between 40 and 49 years old with primary liver carcinoma and hepatitis B virus infection. The DNA of the CDR3 is TGTGCTAGCAGCGGCCCGACAGGAGCGGGAGAGACCCAGTACTTC. Translated: CASSGPTGAGETQYF.